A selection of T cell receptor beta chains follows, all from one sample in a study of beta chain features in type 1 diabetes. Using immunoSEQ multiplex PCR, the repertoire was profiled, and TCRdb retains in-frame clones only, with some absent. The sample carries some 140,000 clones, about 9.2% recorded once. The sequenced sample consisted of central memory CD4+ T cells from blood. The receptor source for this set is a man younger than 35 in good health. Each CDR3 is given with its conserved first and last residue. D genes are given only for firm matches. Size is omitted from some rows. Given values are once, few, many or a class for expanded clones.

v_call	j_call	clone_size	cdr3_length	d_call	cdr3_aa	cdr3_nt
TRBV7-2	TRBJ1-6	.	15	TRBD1	CASSLVGTGDSPLHF	TGTGCCAGCAGCTTAGTGGGGACAGGGGATTCACCCCTCCACTTT
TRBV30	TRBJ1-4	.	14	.	CAWSVIGGAEKLFF	TGTGCCTGGAGTGTAATCGGGGGGGCTGAAAAACTGTTTTTT
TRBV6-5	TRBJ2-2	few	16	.	CASSYEAGVLTGELFF	TGTGCCAGCAGTTACGAGGCGGGCGTTCTCACCGGGGAGCTGTTTTTT
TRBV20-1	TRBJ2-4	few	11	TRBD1	CSPDYGDRALF	TGCAGTCCAGACTACGGGGACAGGGCCCTCTTC
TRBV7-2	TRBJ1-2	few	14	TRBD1	CASSQGTGRTGYTF	TGTGCCAGCAGCCAGGGGACAGGGAGGACTGGCTACACCTTC
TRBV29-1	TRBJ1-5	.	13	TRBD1	CSVTGEWNQPQHF	TGCAGCGTTACAGGGGAGTGGAATCAGCCCCAGCATTTT
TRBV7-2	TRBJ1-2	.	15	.	CASRVLGPKPYGYTF	TGTGCCAGCAGGGTGTTGGGGCCTAAGCCCTATGGCTACACCTTC
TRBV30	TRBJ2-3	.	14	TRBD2	CAWSVRGGTDTQYF	TGTGCCTGGAGTGTACGGGGGGGCACAGATACGCAGTATTTT
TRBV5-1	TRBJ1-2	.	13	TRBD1	CASSRGQGDGYTF	TGCGCCAGCAGCAGGGGACAGGGGGATGGCTACACCTTC
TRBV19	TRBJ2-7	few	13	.	CASRKQAAYEQYF	TGTGCCAGTAGGAAACAGGCGGCCTACGAGCAGTACTTC
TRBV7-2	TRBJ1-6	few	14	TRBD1	CASSLTGGRSPLHF	TGTGCCAGCAGCTTGACAGGGGGCAGGTCACCCCTCCACTTT
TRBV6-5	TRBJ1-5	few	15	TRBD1	CASSSGQAFNQPQHF	TGTGCCAGCAGTTCGGGACAGGCCTTCAATCAGCCCCAGCATTTT
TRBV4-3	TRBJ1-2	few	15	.	CASSQDSGTGFSYTF	TGCGCCAGCAGCCAAGATTCAGGAACAGGGTTTAGCTACACCTTC
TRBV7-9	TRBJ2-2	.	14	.	CASSSNPNTGELFF	TGTGCCAGCAGCTCAAATCCGAACACCGGGGAGCTGTTTTTT
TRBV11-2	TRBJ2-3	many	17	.	CASSLGRSPAGGDTQYF	TGTGCCAGCAGCTTAGGGCGCTCTCCCGCTGGCGGGGATACGCAGTATTTT
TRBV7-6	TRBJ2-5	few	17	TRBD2	CASSLGTAGGRGETQYF	TGTGCCAGCAGCTTAGGAACAGCGGGGGGGCGAGGAGAGACCCAGTACTTC
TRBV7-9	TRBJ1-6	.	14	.	CASSSDLTSSPLHF	TGTGCCAGCAGTTCGGACTTAACGAGTTCACCCCTCCACTTT
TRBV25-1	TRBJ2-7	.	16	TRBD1	CASSVSRDRGLYEQYF	TGTGCCAGCAGTGTTTCCCGGGACAGGGGCCTCTACGAGCAGTACTTC
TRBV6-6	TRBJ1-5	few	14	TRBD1	CASSYRDRDQPQHF	TGTGCCAGCAGCTACCGGGACAGGGATCAGCCCCAGCATTTT
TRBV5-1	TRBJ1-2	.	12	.	CASSLDQYGYTF	TGCGCCAGCAGCTTGGATCAGTATGGCTACACCTTC
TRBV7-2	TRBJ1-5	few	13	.	CASSWGLVQPQHF	TGTGCCAGCAGCTGGGGGCTGGTTCAGCCCCAGCATTTT
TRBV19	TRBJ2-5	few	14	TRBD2	CASSVLAGQETQYF	TGTGCCAGTAGTGTGCTAGCGGGGCAAGAGACCCAGTACTTC
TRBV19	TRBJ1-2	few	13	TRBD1	CVAAGQGTYGYTF	TGTGTCGCCGCTGGACAGGGAACTTATGGCTACACCTTC
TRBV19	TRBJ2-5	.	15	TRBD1	CASSINRGRIETQYF	TGTGCCAGTAGTATTAACAGGGGGCGAATAGAGACCCAGTACTTC
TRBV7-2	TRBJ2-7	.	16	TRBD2	CASSPSTSGGHYEQYF	TGTGCCAGCAGCCCCTCCACTAGCGGGGGACACTACGAGCAGTACTTC
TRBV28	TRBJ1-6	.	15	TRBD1	CASTPGQIYNSPLHF	TGTGCCAGTACACCGGGACAGATTTATAATTCACCCCTCCACTTT
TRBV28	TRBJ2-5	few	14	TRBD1	CASSLHRGMETQYF	TGTGCCAGCAGTTTACACAGGGGAATGGAGACCCAGTACTTC
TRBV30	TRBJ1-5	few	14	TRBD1	CAWQGRTGWEPQHF	TGTGCCTGGCAAGGTCGGACAGGGTGGGAGCCCCAGCATTTT
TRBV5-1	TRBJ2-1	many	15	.	CASSLTSSSYNEQFF	TGCGCCAGCAGCTTGACTAGCAGCTCGTACAATGAGCAGTTCTTC
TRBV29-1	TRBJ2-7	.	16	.	CSVGGWGRSSSYEQYF	TGCAGCGTTGGAGGTTGGGGCAGGTCAAGCTCCTACGAGCAGTACTTC
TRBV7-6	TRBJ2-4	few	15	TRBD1	CASSSRQGWGNIQYF	TGTGCCAGCAGCTCCAGACAGGGGTGGGGAAACATTCAGTACTTC
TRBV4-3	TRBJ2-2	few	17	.	CASSQDVRAQNTGELFF	TGCGCCAGCAGCCAAGACGTCAGGGCACAGAACACCGGGGAGCTGTTTTTT
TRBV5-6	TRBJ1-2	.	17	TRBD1	CASSLVGQGGTNYGYTF	TGTGCCAGCAGCTTGGTTGGGCAGGGGGGAACTAACTATGGCTACACCTTC
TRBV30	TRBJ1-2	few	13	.	CAWSVGQNDGYTF	TGTGCCTGGAGTGTTGGACAGAACGATGGCTACACCTTC
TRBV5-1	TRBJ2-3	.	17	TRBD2	CASSPSPGGTSTDTQYF	TGCGCCAGCAGCCCCTCCCCCGGGGGGACTAGCACAGATACGCAGTATTTT